The rows below give T cell receptor beta chains drawn from one sample of a study of T cell repertoires in cytomegalovirus infection. TCRdb re-analysed the reads in MiXCR, keeping a single row per CDR3 protein. The top ten clones hold about 10% of a sample with 160,000 or so distinct CDR3 sequences, less than 25% of them seen once. Sequenced material: PBMCs. The receptor source for this set is a human donor in good health (CMV status not recorded). Some clones in this sample may be carry-over from other donors' samples. Both conserved end residues are trimmed from each CDR3. The order of the fields is V gene, CDR3 protein.

v_call: TRBV19
cdr3_aa: ASTRVGAGGFDQPQH

v_call: TRBV12-3/TRBV12-4
cdr3_aa: ASSFLRNYGYT

v_call: TRBV29-1
cdr3_aa: SPKGVGLVGGDTQY

v_call: TRBV7-8
cdr3_aa: ASSVPGQGGDSNQPQH

v_call: TRBV27
cdr3_aa: ASSPRTGGDTEAF

v_call: TRBV6-5
cdr3_aa: ASSYSNGGGAEAF

v_call: TRBV5-1
cdr3_aa: ASSLGGDRDYEQY

v_call: TRBV5-1
cdr3_aa: ASSLDRTNEKLF

v_call: TRBV5-5
cdr3_aa: ASSESVYGYT

v_call: TRBV5-1
cdr3_aa: ASSWTGVYEQY

v_call: TRBV7-9
cdr3_aa: ASSKGQSNTEAF

v_call: TRBV7-9
cdr3_aa: ASSFPGRGQETQY

v_call: TRBV12-3/TRBV12-4
cdr3_aa: ASTQRGGAWEQF

v_call: TRBV7-8
cdr3_aa: ASSLEAVQETQY

v_call: TRBV7-2
cdr3_aa: ASSSIVLAGGPDEQF

v_call: TRBV7-2
cdr3_aa: ASSLVGEYNEQF

v_call: TRBV7-2
cdr3_aa: ASSRRGSQPQH

v_call: TRBV24-1
cdr3_aa: ATSDLAGSGELF

v_call: TRBV6-2/TRBV6-3
cdr3_aa: ASSYPGVGGYT

v_call: TRBV4-1
cdr3_aa: ASSEGQTGTKQF

v_call: TRBV7-6
cdr3_aa: ASSFTDRPNEQF

v_call: TRBV4-3
cdr3_aa: ASSQDRKLAGRTDTQY

v_call: TRBV18
cdr3_aa: ASSPGQGFNEQF

v_call: TRBV5-6
cdr3_aa: ASSLSGTVNIQY

v_call: TRBV7-2
cdr3_aa: ASSLNLDRQSYT

v_call: TRBV20-1
cdr3_aa: SARDPRDRLNQPQH

v_call: TRBV7-2
cdr3_aa: ASSLALVLAQYNEQF

v_call: TRBV4-3
cdr3_aa: ASSPIASQETQY

v_call: TRBV7-3
cdr3_aa: ASSLRGITDTQY

v_call: TRBV2
cdr3_aa: ASQGTLAKNIQY

v_call: TRBV6-5
cdr3_aa: ASSPKQFPDNEQF

v_call: TRBV5-1
cdr3_aa: ASSHGLTSTDTQY

v_call: TRBV7-2
cdr3_aa: ASSRQGPLATEAF

v_call: TRBV2
cdr3_aa: ASIRTDQTYEQY

v_call: TRBV28
cdr3_aa: ASSFQDRGRETQY

v_call: TRBV11-2
cdr3_aa: ASSTLASGGAYEQY

v_call: TRBV29-1
cdr3_aa: SVKDSPYEQY

v_call: TRBV28
cdr3_aa: ASSPMTVISPLH

v_call: TRBV7-2
cdr3_aa: ASSPLFMGSHEQF

v_call: TRBV15
cdr3_aa: ATGVQGLNSPLH

v_call: TRBV6-4
cdr3_aa: ASRRDTHTGELF

v_call: TRBV29-1
cdr3_aa: SVDVGAGQF